This T cell receptor (beta chain) was found in a study of identical twins. Trimming took 6 bases from V and 2 from J, leaving 10 bases between them. Per the germline V gene, CDR1 is MDHEN and CDR2 is SYDVKM. The CDR3 totals 13 residues. TCRdb fed the 5' RACE reads into MiXCR, producing one record per CDR3 protein. Here the sample spans 310,000 or so distinct CDR3 sequences, under 9% being singletons. Separately, the same data were catalogued under a study of yellow fever vaccine responses in identical twins.

This TCR came from a young woman in good health. This chain uses TRBV28 with TRBJ2-5; perhaps D is TRBD1 or TRBD2 (5 bases each). The sequencing input was memory (CD45RO+) T cells sorted from blood. CDR3 loop: CASSTGPQETQYF. DNA for the CDR3: TGTGCCAGCAGCACGGGACCACAAGAGACCCAGTACTTC.